Described below is a single T cell receptor (beta chain) sequence and its context. Its antigen is undetermined. The sample belongs to a study of response to subunit inactivated influenza vaccine. General study findings and limits: T cells newly recruited by each seasonal influenza vaccination are few, the authors suggested.

The V end lost 0 bases, the J end lost 11 bases, and 7 bases lay between the germline ends. Germline V gene sequence: CDR1 MNHEY, CDR2 SVGEGT. This CDR3 has 11 amino acids. TCRdb recomputed calls from the RT-PCR reads with MiXCR, one row per CDR3 protein. Among about 700,000 distinct CDR3 sequences, approximately 14% were seen once, and the ten largest hold around 7.3%. The specimen comprised PBMCs from blood, sampled 14 to 15 days before vaccination. The J gene is TRBJ1-1, the V gene TRBV6-2 or TRBV6-3; D unclear. The TCR was taken from a man aged 45-65 years who received an inactivated influenza vaccine. CDR3 region: CASSYSTTAFF. CDR3 DNA sequence: TGTGCCAGCAGTTACTCGACAACGGCTTTCTTT.